A single sample gave rise to the 15 T cell receptor beta chains below, sequenced in a study of metastatic and nonmetastatic thyroid tumors. With MiXCR, TCRdb reprocessed the PCR reads. The sample gives some 25,000 clones, around an eighth of which show up once; roughly 13% is in the top ten. Until they underwent thyroid surgery, no patient had received any treatment. The sample comprised blood. The receptors were gathered from a female donor with papillary thyroid cancer or a benign thyroid nodule (not recorded which). Some clones in this sample may be carry-over from other donors' samples.

This clone appeared a few times. J is TRBJ2-1 and V is TRBV24-1, with no clear D. CDR1 KGHDR and CDR2 SFDVKD come from the germline V gene. The CDR3 is 14 residues long. Trimming removed 3 bases from V and 4 bases from J, with 9 bases in between. The CDR3 reads CATSDRSAYNEQFF. Here the CDR3 DNA reads TGTGCCACCAGTGATAGGTCAGCTTACAATGAGCAGTTCTTC.

This clone has ten or more counts. The V gene is TRBV7-9, the J gene TRBJ2-5; no clear D. The germline gives CDR1 SEHNR, CDR2 FQNEAQ (reference sequence). Trimming left V 1 base short and J 5 bases short, with 8 bases between. The CDR3 is 13 amino acids. CDR3 bases: TGTGCCAGCAGCTTAGGTCCGCGGGAGACCCAGTACTTC. Translating gives CASSLGPRETQYF.

This clone showed up many times. The chain recombines TRBV2 with TRBJ2-2, with D possibly being TRBD2 (7 bases). Trimming pared 1 base from V and 5 bases from J, leaving 11 bases between. The CDR3 spans 15 residues. CDR1 is SNHLY and CDR2 is FYNNEI in the germline V gene. CDR3 DNA sequence: TGTGCCAGCAGTGAAGTGGGGGGGCGTACCGGGGAGCTGTTTTTT. Translated: CASSEVGGRTGELFF.

This clone was counted ten times or more. This chain links TRBV6-1 with TRBJ2-3, with D tentatively TRBD1 (6 bases). The V and J ends lost 7 bases and 4 bases respectively, with 12 bases between them. Germline V gene lookup returns CDR1 MNHNS and CDR2 SASEGT. This CDR3 is built from 13 residues. The chain's CDR3 is CASTYRVADTQYF. The CDR3 DNA is TGTGCCAGCACGTACAGGGTCGCAGATACGCAGTATTTT.

This clone was seen only a few times. This chain joins TRBV28 and TRBJ2-7; D unresolved. Germline V gives CDR1 MDHEN, CDR2 SYDVKM. Between the trimmed V and J ends, which lost 3 bases and 0 bases, there was a span of 6 bases. This CDR3 comprises 13 residues. The CDR3 nucleotides are TGTGCCAGCAGTTTCCTGGTCTCCTACGAGCAGTACTTC. Protein sequence: CASSFLVSYEQYF.

In this sample, this clone turned up many times. V and J are TRBV12-3 or TRBV12-4 and TRBJ2-1; tentative D call: TRBD2 (6 bases). Trimming took 4 bases from V and 8 from J, leaving 15 bases between them. The CDR3 covers 14 residues. CDR3 loop: CASSSRTWGDEQFF. DNA of the CDR3: TGTGCCAGCAGTTCCCGGACATGGGGGGATGAGCAGTTCTTC.

This clone is medium-sized (0.01 to 0.1%) by share. The chain employs TRBV12-3 or TRBV12-4 and TRBJ2-7, with TRBD1 matching 7 bases. There are 15 residues in the CDR3. The junction had 9 bases not matched to a gene; V was cut back by 7 bases and J by 0 bases. The CDR3 is CASTQTGVGSYEQYF. CDR3 nucleotide sequence: TGTGCCAGCACCCAAACAGGGGTGGGCTCCTACGAGCAGTACTTC.

This clone came up once. V is TRBV30 and J is TRBJ1-2, with 9 bases matching TRBD1. CDR1 and CDR2 (germline): GTSNPN, SVGIG (reference sequence). The CDR3 is 14 amino acids. Trimming at V came to 4 bases and at J to 0 bases, leaving 3 bases not matched to a gene. CDR3 sequence (DNA): TGTGCCTGGACCAGACAGGGGGCTAACTATGGCTACACCTTC. Its translation is CAWTRQGANYGYTF. Variable domain in full (rest from reference TRBV30 and TRBJ1-2): SQTIHQWPATLVQPVGSPLSLECTVEGTSNPNLYWYRQAAGRGLQLLFYSVGIGQISSEVPQNLSASRPQDRQFILSSKKLLLSDSGFYLCAWTRQGANYGYTFGSGTRLTVV.

This clone was detected ten times or more. V is TRBV5-6 and J is TRBJ1-4; 8 bases are a match to TRBD1. The CDR3 has 14 amino acids. The germline gives CDR1 SGHDT, CDR2 YYEEEE. After removal of 4 bases from V and 11 bases from J, the junction contained 10 bases not matched to a gene. CDR3 sequence reads: CASSQGQARGKLFF. The DNA for the CDR3 is TGTGCCAGCAGCCAGGGACAGGCTCGGGGGAAACTGTTTTTT.

This clone was detected ten times or more. The chain carries TRBV30 and TRBJ2-5; D is possibly TRBD1 or TRBD2 (5 bases each). There are 13 residues in the CDR3. Germline CDR1 GTSNPN, CDR2 SVGIG (reference sequence). V gave up 0 bases and J gave up 5 bases, with 10 bases separating them. The CDR3 DNA reads TGTGCCTGGAGTGTGGCAGGGACGGAGACCCAGTACTTC. The encoded protein is CAWSVAGTETQYF.

The genes are TRBV12-3 or TRBV12-4 and TRBJ1-3; D possibly corresponds to TRBD1 (6 bases). The V and J ends lost 6 bases and 0 bases respectively, with 21 bases between them. The CDR3 length is 18 residues. The CDR3 DNA reads TGTGCCAGCAGCCCAAACCGGACAGCCATACTCTCTGGAAACACCATATATTTT. Protein sequence: CASSPNRTAILSGNTIYF.

This clone was counted at least ten times. The chain recombines TRBV20-1 with TRBJ2-1; perhaps TRBD2 as D (6 bases). The germline V gene encodes CDR1 DFQATT and CDR2 SNEGSKA (reference sequence). CDR3 length equals 13 residues. Trimming cost V 3 bases and J 8 bases, with 14 bases left between them. CDR3 bases: TGCAGTGCTAGTCCCGGACCGGGGGATGAGCAGTTCTTC. Its protein product is CSASPGPGDEQFF.

This clone came up many times. Given a much more abundant clone one base away, this may be a read error. Other DNA sequences within the sample encode an identical CDR3. The rearrangement uses TRBV15 and TRBJ2-1; D remains unclear. The CDR3 has 15 residues. Germline V gene sequence: CDR1 LNHNV, CDR2 YYDKDF (reference sequence). Deletions cut 3 bases from V and 6 bases from J, with 15 bases between. The CDR3 nucleotides are TGTGCCACCAGCAGGACCGACTTAGGGCGCAATGAGCAGTTCTTC. It translates to CATSRTDLGRNEQFF.

For this clone: A clone one base away is much larger, so this may be a read error. The CDR3 loop reads CASIRVLAGDADTQYF. The CDR3 coding sequence is TGTGCCAGCATCAGAGTACTAGCGGGAGATGCAGATACGCAGTATTTT. This chain connects TRBV2 to TRBJ2-3; the match to TRBD2 covers 11 bases. The V and J ends lost 7 bases and 4 bases, in that order; junction bases with no gene match: 10. CDR1 is SNHLY and CDR2 is FYNNEI in the germline V gene. The CDR3 has 16 amino acids.

This clone showed up many times. The chain couples TRBV7-2 to TRBJ1-2; D is unclear. The germline V gene has CDR1 SGHTA and CDR2 FQGNSA. This CDR3 has 13 amino acids. V gave up 3 bases and J gave up 0 bases, with 5 bases separating them. The CDR3: CASSFPSNYGYTF. Here the CDR3 DNA reads TGTGCCAGCAGCTTCCCCTCTAACTATGGCTACACCTTC.